This entry features one TCR beta chain sequence. Its target is not known. Data came from immunoSEQ multiplex PCR; TCRdb stores just in-frame clones and leaves some out. The table shows some 60,000 clones, with about 94% occurring only once. Germline V gives CDR1 SGDLS, CDR2 YYNGEE. V was clipped by 0 bases and J by 8 bases; unmatched bases: 4. This CDR3 comprises 15 residues. This specimen belongs to a study of cytomegalovirus exposure and HLA in healthy donors. General study points: In the 95 to 150 validation repertoires, approximately 93% of cluster scores exceeded 0, per a later analysis. Cytomegalovirus status was reportedly diagnosed by the classifier with high specificity and sensitivity. CMV antigen specificity was confirmed in vitro for three CMV-associated chains.

The sequenced sample was PBMCs. The chain couples TRBV9 to TRBJ2-1; 11 bases fit TRBD2. This clonotype was obtained from a young man in good health and CMV-seropositive. CDR3: CASSVASGRRDEQFF. The DNA for the CDR3 is TGTGCCAGCAGCGTAGCTAGCGGGAGGCGGGATGAGCAGTTCTTC.